Each of the 22 T cell receptor beta chains below was sequenced from the same sample in a study of T cell repertoires in cytomegalovirus infection. TCRdb ran MiXCR on the reads and lists one entry per CDR3 protein. The table lists 350,000 to 500,000 distinct CDR3 sequences, under 40% of them singletons. Sequenced input: PBMCs. The receptors derive from a human donor in good health (CMV status not recorded). Some clones in this sample may be carry-over from other donors' samples.

The chain links TRBV11-2 to TRBJ2-7, with TRBD1 matching 9 bases. Germline loops: CDR1 SGHAT, CDR2 FQNNGV. Losses at the gene ends were 5 bases for V and 2 bases for J; bases not matched to a gene: 4. The CDR3 runs 14 residues. The CDR3 nucleotides read TGTGCCAGCAGCAGGACAGGGGACACCTACGAGCAGTACTTC. It specifies CASSRTGDTYEQYF. The entire variable domain, with the rest obtained from reference TRBV11-2 and TRBJ2-7, is as follows: EAGVAQSPRYKIIEKRQSVAFWCNPISGHATLYWYQQILGQGPKLLIQFQNNGVVDDSQLPKDRFSAERLKGVDSTLKIQPAKLEDSAVYLCASSRTGDTYEQYFGPGTRLTVT.

This clonotype has just a few counts. V is TRBV20-1 and J is TRBJ2-7; TRBD1 might be the D (6 bases). Trimming stripped 8 bases from V and 0 bases from J, with 14 bases between. The CDR3 spans 13 residues. Germline V lookup: CDR1 DFQATT, CDR2 SNEGSKA (reference sequence). DNA of the CDR3: TGCAGTTGCCGGCAGGGGCACTCCTACGAGCAGTACTTC. The encoded protein is CSCRQGHSYEQYF.

This clonotype appeared a few times. This chain links TRBV7-2 with TRBJ2-5, with 10 bases aligning to TRBD2. This CDR3 comprises 16 residues. From germline, CDR1 is SGHTA and CDR2 FQGNSA. The trim removed 0 bases at V and 6 bases at J, leaving 7 bases unmatched. The CDR3 bases are TGTGCCAGCAGCTTAGCGCAGCGGGGGGGCCAGAAGACCCAGTACTTC. Translated, it gives CASSLAQRGGQKTQYF.

This clonotype was seen more than once but under ten times. The chain employs TRBV12-3 or TRBV12-4 and TRBJ1-5; D perhaps matches TRBD1 (5 bases). The CDR3 consists of 14 residues. V lost 4 bases, J lost 5 bases, and 12 bases lay in between. The CDR3: CASSSGREDQPQHF. The CDR3 coding sequence is TGTGCCAGCAGTTCGGGCAGGGAGGATCAGCCCCAGCATTTT.

The sample holds many counts of this clonotype. The rearrangement joins TRBV11-2 to TRBJ2-2; TRBD1 agrees at 8 bases. V dropped 3 bases and J dropped 4; count of bases not matched to a gene: 7. Germline CDR1 and CDR2: SGHAT and FQNNGV. CDR3 length: 16 residues. CDR3 DNA sequence: TGTGCCAGCAGCTTTATCGGGACAGGTATCACCGGGGAGCTGTTTTTT. This translates into CASSFIGTGITGELFF.

V gene TRBV19 combines with J gene TRBJ2-3; D is possibly TRBD2 (6 bases). CDR1 LNHDA and CDR2 SQIVND come from the germline V gene (reference sequence). V lost 9 bases and J lost 6, with 28 bases in between. CDR3 length: 17 amino acids. CDR3 nucleotide sequence: TGTGCCAGCAGTCGCTTGGGGGGTCTTCAAGTCCCGGATACGCAGTATTTT. Translating it yields CASSRLGGLQVPDTQYF.

The chain uses TRBV5-4 and TRBJ2-5, with no clear D. Trimming shortened V by 2 bases and J by 9 bases, and 17 bases separated the two germline ends. The CDR3 spans 14 residues. Germline assignment: CDR1 SGHNT and CDR2 YYREEE (reference sequence). This CDR3 is CASSFRAEHESQYF. CDR3 sequence (DNA): TGTGCCAGCAGCTTTAGGGCAGAGCACGAGTCCCAGTACTTC.

This clonotype was seen only a few times. This chain uses TRBV12-3 or TRBV12-4 with TRBJ1-1; the D gene is possibly TRBD1 (6 bases). With 5 bases removed from V and 1 base from J, the gap between germline ends came to 14 bases. CDR3 length: 15 amino acids. The CDR3 reads CASSTHTGPNTEAFF. The CDR3 DNA reads as TGTGCCAGCAGTACCCACACAGGGCCGAACACTGAAGCTTTCTTT.

This chain uses TRBV11-2 with TRBJ2-3; possibly TRBD1 or TRBD2 for D (6 bases each). This CDR3 spans 13 amino acids. Germline CDR1 and CDR2: SGHAT and FQNNGV. Deletions cut 5 bases from V and 14 bases from J, with 20 bases between. The chain's CDR3 is CASSEESGAPRYF. Here the CDR3 DNA reads TGTGCCAGCAGCGAGGAATCGGGGGCGCCTAGGTATTTT.

The chain employs TRBV29-1 and TRBJ2-1; 9 bases agree with TRBD2. V gave up 0 bases and J gave up 1 base; unmatched junction bases: 4. Germline-derived CDR1 and CDR2 are SQVTM and ANQGSEA. There are 16 residues in the CDR3. The CDR3 nucleotides are TGCAGCGTTGAAGATTCTAGCGGGGTGTCCTACAATGAGCAGTTCTTC. Encoded protein: CSVEDSSGVSYNEQFF.

Notes on this clonotype: At one end the junction does not follow the germline gene, possibly because of a read error. J is TRBJ1-3 and V is TRBV7-9, with 8 bases aligning to TRBD1. Per germline, CDR1 SEHNR and CDR2 FQNEAQ (reference sequence). The CDR3 covers 16 residues. CDR3 residues: CASSLVGTGERNTIYF. CDR3 bases: TGTGCCAGCAGCTTAGTAGGGACAGGCGAAAGAAACACCATCTATTTT. The full variable domain, completed using reference TRBV7-9 and TRBJ1-3, is DTGVSQNPRHKITKRGQNVTFRCDPISEHNRLYWYRQTLGQGPEFLTYFQNEAQLEKSRLLSDRFSAERPKGSFSTLEIQRTEQGDSAMYLCASSLVGTGERNTIYFGEGSWLTVV.

This clonotype was seen repeatedly, ten times or more. This chain uses TRBV7-6 with TRBJ2-5; TRBD2 aligns across 11 bases. V shed 0 bases and J 3 bases; nucleotides not matched to a gene: 12. The CDR3 totals 19 residues. Per germline, CDR1 SGHVS and CDR2 FNYEAQ. CDR3 amino acids: CASSLALAGGSGREETQYF. The CDR3 region has the DNA TGTGCCAGCAGCTTAGCTCTAGCGGGGGGATCAGGCAGAGAAGAGACCCAGTACTTC.

The chain combines TRBV2 with TRBJ1-1; a possible D gene is TRBD1 (5 bases). V shed 6 bases and J shed 3 bases, with 14 bases lying between them. CDR1 and CDR2 from the germline V gene are SNHLY and FYNNEI. The CDR3 contains 14 residues. Here the CDR3 DNA reads TGTGCCAGCAGGGGGGGGGGGGGTTACACTGAAGCTTTCTTT. It is translated as CASRGGGGYTEAFF.

About this clonotype: A single base separates this from a much larger clone, so it may be a read error. The rearrangement links TRBV7-9 to TRBJ2-4, with 9 bases identical to TRBD1. Trimming removed 6 bases from V and 4 bases from J; junction bases left unmatched: 7. CDR1 and CDR2 (germline): SEHNR, FQNEAQ (reference sequence). The CDR3 covers 15 residues. The CDR3 loop reads CASRRDREDKNIQYF. The CDR3 nucleotides are TGTGCCAGCAGAAGGGACAGGGAAGATAAAAACATTCAGTACTTC. The full variable domain, its missing parts supplied by reference TRBV7-9 and TRBJ2-4, is DTGVSQNPRHKITKRGQNVTFRCDPISEHNRLYWYRQTLGQGPEFLTYFQNEAQLEKSRLLSDRFSAERPKGSFSTLEIQRTEQGDSAMYLCASRRDREDKNIQYFGAGTRLSVL.

This clonotype was seen a few times. This chain connects TRBV28 to TRBJ2-5, with 8 bases aligning to TRBD1. The CDR3 covers 14 residues. Germline loops: CDR1 MDHEN, CDR2 SYDVKM. The V gene end was trimmed by 5 bases and the J gene end by 5 bases; junction bases not matched to a gene: 7. For the CDR3, the DNA is TGTGCCAGCAGTGCCTCAGGGGGCGCGGAGACCCAGTACTTC. Encoded protein: CASSASGGAETQYF.

This clonotype was seen a few times. The CDR3 protein is CASISRGGSNQPQHF. DNA of the CDR3: TGTGCCAGCATCTCCCGAGGAGGGAGCAATCAGCCCCAGCATTTT. The gene calls are TRBV28 and TRBJ1-5; D unresolved. The length of the CDR3 is 15 residues. Trimming took 7 bases from V and 1 from J, leaving 14 bases between them. The germline CDR1 and CDR2 sequences are MDHEN and SYDVKM.

Only a few counts were recorded for this clonotype. The CDR3 here is CATSRDRGNQPQHF. The CDR3 nucleotides read TGTGCCACCAGCAGAGATCGGGGAAATCAGCCCCAGCATTTT. This chain links TRBV15 with TRBJ1-5; no definite D call. The CDR3 has 14 amino acids. V lost 0 bases to trimming and J lost 4 bases, with 7 bases between them. Germline assignment: CDR1 LNHNV and CDR2 YYDKDF (reference sequence).

This clonotype was recorded at least ten times. The CDR3 here is CASSEVRGIEAFF. CDR3 nucleotides: TGTGCCAGCAGCGAAGTCCGGGGGATTGAAGCTTTCTTT. The chain is built from TRBV7-6 and TRBJ1-1; D perhaps matches TRBD1 (5 bases). V was shortened by 5 bases and J by 7 bases, with 14 bases between the two germline ends. The CDR3 length is 13 residues. Germline V gene lookup returns CDR1 SGHVS and CDR2 FNYEAQ. Variable domain in full (rest from reference TRBV7-6 and TRBJ1-1): GAGVSQSPRYKVTKRGQDVALRCDPISGHVSLYWYRQALGQGPEFLTYFNYEAQQDKSGLPNDRFSAERPEGSISTLTIQRTEQRDSAMYRCASSEVRGIEAFFGQGTRLTVV.

There are many counts of this clonotype. The chain has TRBV4-2 and TRBJ1-5; the D is unclear. This CDR3 region has 14 residues. From germline, CDR1 is LGHNA and CDR2 YNFKEQ. V was trimmed by 4 bases and J by 3 bases, leaving 10 bases between them. The CDR3 DNA follows: TGTGCCAGCAGCCCGAAGAGGGACAATCAGCCCCAGCATTTT. As protein: CASSPKRDNQPQHF.

This clonotype appeared many times. This CDR3 reads CASSEVYTDTQYF. CDR3 nucleotides: TGTGCCAGCAGTGAGGTCTACACAGATACGCAGTATTTT. The chain links TRBV6-1 to TRBJ2-3, with unresolved D. Trimming stripped 3 bases from V and 2 bases from J, with 6 bases between. Germline V gives CDR1 MNHNS, CDR2 SASEGT. This CDR3 contains 13 residues.

The table lists this clonotype with many counts. The J gene is TRBJ1-4, the V gene TRBV7-2, with a tentative D call TRBD1 (5 bases). The V end lost 5 bases, the J end lost 4 bases, and 20 bases lay between the germline ends. The CDR3 runs to 17 residues. Germline CDR1 reads SGHTA; CDR2 reads FQGNSA. The CDR3 DNA reads TGTGCCAGCAGCAAAAGGCCAGGGTCTGGCCTTAATGAAAAACTGTTTTTT. This gives the protein CASSKRPGSGLNEKLFF.

This clonotype was observed a handful of times. The chain recombines TRBV10-2 with TRBJ2-3; 8 positions match TRBD2. The CDR3 length is 15 residues. Trimming cost V 6 bases and J 3 bases; bases outside gene matches: 8. Per the germline V gene, CDR1 is WSHSY and CDR2 is SAAADI. CDR3 sequence (DNA): TGCGCCAGCAGGAAACTAGCGGCAGTAACAGATACGCAGTATTTT. Protein product: CASRKLAAVTDTQYF.